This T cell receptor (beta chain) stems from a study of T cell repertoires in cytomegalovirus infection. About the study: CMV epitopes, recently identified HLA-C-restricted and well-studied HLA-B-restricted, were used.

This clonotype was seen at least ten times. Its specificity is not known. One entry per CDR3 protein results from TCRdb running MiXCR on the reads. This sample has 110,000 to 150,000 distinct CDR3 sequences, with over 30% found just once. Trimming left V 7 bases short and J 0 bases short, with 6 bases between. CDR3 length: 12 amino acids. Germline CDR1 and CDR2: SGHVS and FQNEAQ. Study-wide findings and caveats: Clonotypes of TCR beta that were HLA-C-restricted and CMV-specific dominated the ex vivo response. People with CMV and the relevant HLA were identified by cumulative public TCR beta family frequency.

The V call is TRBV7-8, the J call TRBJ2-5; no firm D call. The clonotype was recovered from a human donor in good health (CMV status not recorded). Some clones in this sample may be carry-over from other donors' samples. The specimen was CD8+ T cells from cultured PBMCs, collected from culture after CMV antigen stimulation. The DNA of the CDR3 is TGTGCCAGCATCCTTGACCAAGAGACCCAGTACTTC. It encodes CASILDQETQYF.